The rows below give T cell receptor beta chains drawn from one sample of a study of blood T cell repertoires in COVID-19. Data came from immunoSEQ multiplex PCR; TCRdb stores just in-frame clones and leaves some out. The sample includes approximately 280,000 clones, about four fifths of them seen just once. Sequencing was done on a sample of peripheral blood. The receptors derive from a human donor with COVID-19, enrolled during active disease. The donor label of this sample is uncertain. The CDR3 runs from the conserved cysteine through the conserved F or W. A D gene is named only where the DNA matches it firmly. Clone size is not always given. Where it is, it says once, few, many or a class for expanded clones.

clone size	V gene	D gene	J gene	CDR3 length	CDR3 protein	CDR3 DNA
NA	TRBV6-1	TRBD1	TRBJ1-1	16	CASSARPWTGNTEAFF	TGTGCCAGCAGTGCGCGACCTTGGACAGGGAACACTGAAGCTTTCTTT
NA	TRBV7-2	NA	TRBJ1-1	16	CASSLSSMGAGPEAFF	TGTGCCAGCAGCCTCAGTTCTATGGGGGCGGGCCCTGAAGCTTTCTTT
once	TRBV4-2	TRBD2	TRBJ2-1	18	CASSPTSGTPSSYNEQFF	TGTGCCAGCAGCCCGACTAGCGGGACCCCCAGCTCCTACAATGAGCAGTTCTTC
once	TRBV5-1	NA	TRBJ2-7	13	CASSEFQAGEQYF	TGCGCCAGCAGCGAGTTCCAGGCCGGAGAGCAGTACTTC
NA	TRBV5-6	NA	TRBJ2-1	16	CASSLYTGGGRNEQFF	TGTGCCAGCAGCCTATATACAGGGGGCGGGAGGAATGAGCAGTTCTTC
once	TRBV5-1	NA	TRBJ1-2	15	CASSLTRTETYGYTF	TGCGCCAGCAGCCTCACTAGAACCGAAACCTATGGCTACACCTTC
NA	TRBV9	NA	TRBJ2-1	16	CASSPLSTSSYNEQFF	TGTGCCAGCAGTCCTCTCTCGACTAGCTCCTACAATGAGCAGTTCTTC
once	TRBV4-1	NA	TRBJ2-1	17	CASSPGLRERLLVEQFF	TGCGCCAGCAGCCCTGGGCTACGGGAGCGGCTGTTGGTTGAGCAGTTCTTC
NA	TRBV6-1	NA	TRBJ1-1	15	CASSEGGGADTEAFF	TGTGCCAGCAGTGAAGGGGGGGGCGCGGACACTGAAGCTTTCTTT
NA	TRBV7-3	NA	TRBJ2-1	14	CASSLVSSYNEQFF	TGTGCCAGCAGCCTTGTTAGCTCCTACAATGAGCAGTTCTTC
NA	TRBV19	TRBD1	TRBJ1-4	15	CASSGGQGLGEKLFF	TGTGCCAGTAGTGGAGGACAGGGTCTAGGTGAAAAACTGTTTTTT
NA	TRBV3-1/TRBV3-2	TRBD2	TRBJ2-7	14	CASSQEAGGRRQYF	TGTGCCAGCAGCCAAGAGGCGGGCGGGAGAAGACAGTACTTC
NA	TRBV12-3/TRBV12-4	TRBD1	TRBJ1-4	13	CASSPGQGGKLFF	TGTGCCAGCAGTCCCGGACAGGGAGGAAAACTGTTTTTT
NA	TRBV2	TRBD1	TRBJ1-5	15	CASTRGQGDNQPQHF	TGTGCCAGCACCCGGGGGCAGGGGGACAATCAGCCCCAGCATTTT
NA	TRBV5-1	NA	TRBJ1-2	14	CASSPGEAVYGYTF	TGCGCCAGCAGCCCCGGGGAGGCAGTCTATGGCTACACCTTC
NA	TRBV19	TRBD1	TRBJ1-1	14	CASGSTGGVTEAFF	TGTGCCAGTGGATCGACAGGGGGTGTTACTGAAGCTTTCTTT
NA	TRBV19	NA	TRBJ1-4	16	CASSIGDRIGKEKLFF	TGTGCCAGTAGTATAGGAGACAGGATCGGAAAGGAAAAACTGTTTTTT
few	TRBV7-3	NA	TRBJ2-1	15	CASSLTSTNLNEQFF	TGTGCCAGCAGCTTAACCAGTACAAATCTTAATGAGCAGTTCTTC
NA	TRBV6-5	TRBD1	TRBJ1-6	15	CASSRLTGGLGALHF	TGTGCCAGCAGCCGCCTGACAGGGGGTCTCGGGGCCCTCCACTTT
NA	TRBV7-9	NA	TRBJ2-7	15	CASSLVLTPADEQYF	TGTGCCAGCAGCTTAGTGCTGACCCCCGCGGACGAGCAGTACTTC
NA	TRBV14	NA	TRBJ2-1	13	CASSQDRGGEQFF	TGTGCCAGCAGCCAAGATAGAGGGGGTGAGCAGTTCTTC
once	TRBV9	TRBD1	TRBJ1-2	15	CASSERTGQNYGYTF	TGTGCCAGCAGCGAGAGGACAGGGCAAAACTATGGCTACACCTTC
NA	TRBV9	TRBD2	TRBJ2-1	14	CASSSLVGTNEQFF	TGTGCCAGCAGCTCGCTCGTGGGGACTAACGAGCAGTTCTTC
NA	TRBV6-5	NA	TRBJ1-5	11	CASSYEGPQHF	TGTGCCAGCAGTTACGAGGGGCCCCAGCATTTT
NA	TRBV29-1	NA	TRBJ1-1	14	CSVATGFWGNEAFF	TGCAGCGTTGCAACAGGGTTTTGGGGTAATGAAGCTTTCTTT
NA	TRBV30	TRBD1	TRBJ1-4	13	CAWGQQGDEKLFF	TGTGCCTGGGGCCAACAGGGGGATGAAAAACTGTTTTTT